This T cell receptor beta chain comes out of a study of early T cells in non-severe SARS-CoV-2 infection. Study-wide context: Unsorted whole-blood RNA was sequenced in bulk, leaving chains unpaired. Study results and limitations: Missing private and CD4 specificities, VDJdb matching favored anti-spike CD8 responses.

Individually, cDNA molecules had unique molecular identifiers attached to them. From the 5' RACE reads, TCRdb called clonotypes with MiXCR, one entry per CDR3 protein. There are tens of thousands of distinct CDR3 sequences in the sample; around 12% occur only once, and 1.3% to 1.5% lies in the top ten. Only a few counts were recorded for this clonotype. Its antigen is undetermined. This CDR3 comprises 15 residues. V shed 3 bases and J 1 base; nucleotides not matched to a gene: 3. The TCR originated in an adult who was a healthcare worker with PCR-confirmed SARS-CoV-2 infection or an uninfected control (not recorded which). This specimen consisted of whole blood, obtained at baseline. The J gene is TRBJ2-5, the V gene TRBV12-3 or TRBV12-4; 9 bases agree with TRBD1. The CDR3, as DNA: TGTGCCAGCAGTTTCGGACAGGGGTCCCAAGAGACCCAGTACTTC. As protein: CASSFGQGSQETQYF.